Shown below are 7 T cell receptor beta chains from a single sample sequenced in a study of blood T cell repertoires in COVID-19. Sequenced by immunoSEQ multiplex PCR; TCRdb stores in-frame clones only, minus some. Among about 38,000 clones, roughly 80% were seen once, and the ten largest hold under 5%. The sequenced sample was peripheral blood. These receptors were obtained from a man between 50 and 59 years old with active COVID-19.

V usage is TRBV4-3 and J usage is TRBJ1-1; 7 nucleotides agree with TRBD1. Losses at the gene ends were 5 bases for V and 5 bases for J; bases not matched to a gene: 11. The CDR3 has 15 amino acids. Per germline, CDR1 LGHNA and CDR2 YSLEER. CDR3 region: CASSSRQGPGTEAFF. As DNA, the CDR3 is TGCGCCAGCAGCTCAAGACAGGGCCCGGGTACTGAAGCTTTCTTT.

This chain joins TRBV7-6 and TRBJ2-3, with TRBD2 matching 8 bases. Germline assignment: CDR1 SGHVS and CDR2 FNYEAQ. V dropped 5 bases and J dropped 1; count of bases not matched to a gene: 8. This CDR3 contains 16 residues. CDR3 nucleotide sequence: TGTGCCAGCAGCGCCCTTGGAGCGGGGGGCACAGATACGCAGTATTTT. Translation gives CASSALGAGGTDTQYF.

This rearrangement joins TRBV4-1 to TRBJ2-7; TRBD1 aligns across 9 bases. V was clipped by 7 bases and J by 4 bases; unmatched bases: 8. The CDR3 is 14 residues long. CDR1 is MGHRA, CDR2 YSYEKL, per germline. The CDR3 nucleotides read TGCGCCAGCAAACCGGGACAGGGAAGTTACGAGCAGTACTTC. This codes for CASKPGQGSYEQYF.

This rearrangement joins TRBV6-6 to TRBJ1-1; D unresolved. The CDR3 contains 14 residues. The V gene's germline CDR1 is MNHNY and CDR2 SVGAGI (reference sequence). V was trimmed by 3 bases and J by 1 base, leaving 9 bases between them. The CDR3 reads CASSYEAGNTEAFF. CDR3 sequence (DNA): TGTGCCAGCAGTTATGAGGCGGGGAACACTGAAGCTTTCTTT.

The chain employs TRBV2 and TRBJ1-4; 7 bases line up with TRBD1. Trimming cost V 6 bases and J 2 bases; bases outside gene matches: 0. The V gene's germline CDR1 is SNHLY and CDR2 FYNNEI. The CDR3 extends over 13 amino acids. In DNA form, the CDR3 reads TGTGCCAGCAGGACAGGGACTAATGAAAAACTGTTTTTT. As protein: CASRTGTNEKLFF.

The genes are TRBV6-2 or TRBV6-3 and TRBJ1-5; weak D call: TRBD1 (5 bases). V dropped 2 bases and J dropped 5 bases, with 10 bases sitting between them. Germline V CDR1 and CDR2: MNHEY, SVGEGT. This CDR3 is built from 14 residues. CDR3 residues: CASSYVAGYQPQHF. The CDR3 DNA follows: TGTGCCAGCAGTTACGTGGCAGGGTATCAGCCCCAGCATTTT.

The chain has TRBV12-3 or TRBV12-4 and TRBJ1-6; the match to TRBD1 covers 7 bases. J lost 9 bases, V lost 5 bases, and 4 bases had no gene match. This CDR3 region has 13 residues. The chain's CDR3 is CASSLTGTSPLHF. CDR3 DNA: TGTGCCAGCAGTCTGACAGGGACTTCACCCCTCCACTTT.